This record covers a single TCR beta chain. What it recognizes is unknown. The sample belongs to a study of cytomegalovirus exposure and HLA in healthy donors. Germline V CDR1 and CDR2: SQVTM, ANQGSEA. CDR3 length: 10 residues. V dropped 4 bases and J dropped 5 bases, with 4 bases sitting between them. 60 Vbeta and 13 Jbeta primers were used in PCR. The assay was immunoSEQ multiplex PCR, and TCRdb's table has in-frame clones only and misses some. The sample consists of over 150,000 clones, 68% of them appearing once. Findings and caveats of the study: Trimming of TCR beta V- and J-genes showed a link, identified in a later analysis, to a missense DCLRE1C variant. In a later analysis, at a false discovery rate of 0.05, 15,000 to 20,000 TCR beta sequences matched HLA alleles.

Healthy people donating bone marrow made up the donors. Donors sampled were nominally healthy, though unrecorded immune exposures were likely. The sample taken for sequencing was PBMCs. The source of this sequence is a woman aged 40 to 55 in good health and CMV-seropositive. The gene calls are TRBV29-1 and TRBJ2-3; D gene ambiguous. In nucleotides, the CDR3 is TGCAGCGTTGCACAAGATACGCAGTATTTT. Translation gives CSVAQDTQYF.